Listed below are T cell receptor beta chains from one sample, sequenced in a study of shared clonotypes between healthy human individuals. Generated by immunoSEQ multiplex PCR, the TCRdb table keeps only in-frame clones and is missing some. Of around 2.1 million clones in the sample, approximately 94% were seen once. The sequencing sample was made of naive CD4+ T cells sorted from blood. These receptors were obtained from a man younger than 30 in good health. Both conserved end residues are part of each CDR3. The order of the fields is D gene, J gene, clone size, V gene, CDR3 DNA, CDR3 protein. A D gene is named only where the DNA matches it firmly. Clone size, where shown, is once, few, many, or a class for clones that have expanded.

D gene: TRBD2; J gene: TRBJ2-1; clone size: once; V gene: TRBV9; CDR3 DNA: TGTGCCAGCAGCTCCCGGACTAGCGAGTACAATGAGCAGTTCTTC; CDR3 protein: CASSSRTSEYNEQFF
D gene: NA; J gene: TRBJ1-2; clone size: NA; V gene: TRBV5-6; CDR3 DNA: TGTGCCAGCAGCTTGGCCTTCGACGGTAACTATGGCTACACCTTC; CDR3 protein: CASSLAFDGNYGYTF
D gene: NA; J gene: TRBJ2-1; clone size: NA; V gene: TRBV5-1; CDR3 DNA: TGCGCCAGCAGCTTGACGGCGGGTGGGTCCTACAATGAGCAGTTCTTC; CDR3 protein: CASSLTAGGSYNEQFF
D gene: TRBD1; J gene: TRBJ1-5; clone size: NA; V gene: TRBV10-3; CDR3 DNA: TGTGCCATCAGTGAGTCTGGACAGGGCGGCAATCAGCCCCAGCATTTT; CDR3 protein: CAISESGQGGNQPQHF
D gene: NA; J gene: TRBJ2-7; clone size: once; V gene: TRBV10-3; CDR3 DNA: TGTGCCATCTGTGTGGGGCGGAGTGGCATCGACGAGCAGTACTTC; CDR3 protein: CAICVGRSGIDEQYF
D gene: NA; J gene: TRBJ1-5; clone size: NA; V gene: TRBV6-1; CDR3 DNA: TGTGCCAGCCGGGAGGGGGGCAATCAGCCCCAGCATTTT; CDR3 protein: CASREGGNQPQHF
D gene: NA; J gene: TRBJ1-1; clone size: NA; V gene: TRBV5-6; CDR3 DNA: TGTGCCAGCAGCTTTCAGGGTCTCGGGGACACTGAAGCTTTCTTT; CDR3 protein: CASSFQGLGDTEAFF
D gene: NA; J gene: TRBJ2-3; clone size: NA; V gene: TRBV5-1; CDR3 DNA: TGCGCCAGCAGCTTGCGGGGATTGAGAACAGATACGCAGTATTTT; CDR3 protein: CASSLRGLRTDTQYF
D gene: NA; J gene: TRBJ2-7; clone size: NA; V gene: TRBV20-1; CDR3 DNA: TGCAGTGCTAGAGAGGATTACGAGCAGTACTTC; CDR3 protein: CSAREDYEQYF
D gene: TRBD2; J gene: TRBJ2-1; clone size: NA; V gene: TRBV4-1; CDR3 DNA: TGCGCCAGCAGCCAACCACTAGCGGGAGTCTACAATGAGCAGTTCTTC; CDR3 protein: CASSQPLAGVYNEQFF
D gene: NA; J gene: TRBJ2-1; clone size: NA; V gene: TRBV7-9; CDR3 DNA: TGTGCCAGCAGCCGTGGATCCTACAATGAGCAGTTCTTC; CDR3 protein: CASSRGSYNEQFF
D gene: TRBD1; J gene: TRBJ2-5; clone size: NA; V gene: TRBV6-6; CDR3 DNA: TGTGCCAGCAGTTTTCCGGGACAGGCGGAGACCCAGTACTTC; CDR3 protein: CASSFPGQAETQYF
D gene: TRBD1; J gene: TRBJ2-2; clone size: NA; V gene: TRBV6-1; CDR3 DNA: TGTGCCAGCCGATTGGGACAGGGGGCTGGCGGGGAGCTGTTTTTT; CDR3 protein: CASRLGQGAGGELFF
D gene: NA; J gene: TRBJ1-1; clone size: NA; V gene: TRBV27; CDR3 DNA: TGTGCCAGCAGTTTATACGGGGGAGTGAACACTGAAGCTTTCTTT; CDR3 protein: CASSLYGGVNTEAFF
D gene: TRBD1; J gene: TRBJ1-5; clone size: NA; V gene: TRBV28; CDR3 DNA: TGTGCCAGCAGCCGACGCCTAGCGGGGACAGGTCAGCCCCAGCATTTT; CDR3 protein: CASSRRLAGTGQPQHF
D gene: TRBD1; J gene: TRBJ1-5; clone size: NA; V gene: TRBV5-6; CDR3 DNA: TGTGCCAGCAGCGATTGGGACAGGGGGCGCGGTCAGCCCCAGCATTTT; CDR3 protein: CASSDWDRGRGQPQHF
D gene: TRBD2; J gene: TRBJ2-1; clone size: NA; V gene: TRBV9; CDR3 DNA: TGTGCCAGCAGCGCGAGCGGGACCTACAATGAGCAGTTCTTC; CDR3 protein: CASSASGTYNEQFF
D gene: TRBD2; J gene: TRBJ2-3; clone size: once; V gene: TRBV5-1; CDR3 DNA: TGCGCCAGCAGCTTGAGGTCCGTGTGGGCGGGGGAGCCGCTTATTGCAGATACGCAGTATTTT; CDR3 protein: CASSLRSVWAGEPLIADTQYF
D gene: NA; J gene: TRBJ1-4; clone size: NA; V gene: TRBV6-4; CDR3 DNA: TGTGCCAGCAGTGAGCCTGTGGGTAGTGAAAAACTGTTTTTT; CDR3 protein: CASSEPVGSEKLFF
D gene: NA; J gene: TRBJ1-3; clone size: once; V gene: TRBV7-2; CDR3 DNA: TGTGCCAGCAGCTTAGACACGGGGAAAAGCGAAAACACCATATATTTT; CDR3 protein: CASSLDTGKSENTIYF
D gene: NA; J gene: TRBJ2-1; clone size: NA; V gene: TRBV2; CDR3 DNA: TGTGCCAGCAGGTCTCAGGCGACCTCCTACAATGAGCAGTTCTTC; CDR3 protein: CASRSQATSYNEQFF
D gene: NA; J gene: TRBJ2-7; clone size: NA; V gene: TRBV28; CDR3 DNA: TGTGCCAGCAGTGGAGCCTACGAGCAGTACTTC; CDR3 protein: CASSGAYEQYF
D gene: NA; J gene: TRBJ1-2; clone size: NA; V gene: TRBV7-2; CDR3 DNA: TGTGCCAGCAGCTCCAAGGGAGACATTCGTGGGGGCTACACCTTC; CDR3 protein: CASSSKGDIRGGYTF
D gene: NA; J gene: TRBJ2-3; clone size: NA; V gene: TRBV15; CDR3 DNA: TGTGCCACCAGCAGAGATACAGCCACAGATACGCAGTATTTT; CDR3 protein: CATSRDTATDTQYF
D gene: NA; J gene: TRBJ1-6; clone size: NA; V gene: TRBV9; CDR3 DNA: TGTGCCAGCAGCGTAAACCGGGACTCCTATAATTCACCCCTCCACTTT; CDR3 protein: CASSVNRDSYNSPLHF
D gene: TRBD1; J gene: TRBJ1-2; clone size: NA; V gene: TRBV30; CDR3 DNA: TGTGCCTGGACGAGGGACAGCAAAGCTAACTATGGCTACACCTTC; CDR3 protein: CAWTRDSKANYGYTF
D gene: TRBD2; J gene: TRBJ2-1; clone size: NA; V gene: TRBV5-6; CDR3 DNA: TGTGCCAGCAGTCCTAGCGGGAGGGGTGACAATGAGCAGTTCTTC; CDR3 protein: CASSPSGRGDNEQFF
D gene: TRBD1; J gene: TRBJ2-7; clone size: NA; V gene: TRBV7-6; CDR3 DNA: TGTGCCAGCAGCTTAGCGGACAGGGGAGGCCTCGAGCAGTACTTC; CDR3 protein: CASSLADRGGLEQYF
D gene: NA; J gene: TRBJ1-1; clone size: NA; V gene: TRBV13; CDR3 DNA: TGTGCCAGCAGCTTAACAGCCGTCATGAACACTGAAGCTTTCTTT; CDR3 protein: CASSLTAVMNTEAFF
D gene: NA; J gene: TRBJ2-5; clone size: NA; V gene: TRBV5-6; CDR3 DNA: TGTGCCAGCAGCTTCGGGAGCCCAGAGACCCAGTACTTC; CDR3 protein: CASSFGSPETQYF
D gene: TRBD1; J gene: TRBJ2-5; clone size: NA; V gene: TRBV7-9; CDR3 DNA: TGTGCCAGCAGCTCCTCGTGGACAGGGAGTGTGGAGACCCAGTACTTC; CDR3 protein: CASSSSWTGSVETQYF